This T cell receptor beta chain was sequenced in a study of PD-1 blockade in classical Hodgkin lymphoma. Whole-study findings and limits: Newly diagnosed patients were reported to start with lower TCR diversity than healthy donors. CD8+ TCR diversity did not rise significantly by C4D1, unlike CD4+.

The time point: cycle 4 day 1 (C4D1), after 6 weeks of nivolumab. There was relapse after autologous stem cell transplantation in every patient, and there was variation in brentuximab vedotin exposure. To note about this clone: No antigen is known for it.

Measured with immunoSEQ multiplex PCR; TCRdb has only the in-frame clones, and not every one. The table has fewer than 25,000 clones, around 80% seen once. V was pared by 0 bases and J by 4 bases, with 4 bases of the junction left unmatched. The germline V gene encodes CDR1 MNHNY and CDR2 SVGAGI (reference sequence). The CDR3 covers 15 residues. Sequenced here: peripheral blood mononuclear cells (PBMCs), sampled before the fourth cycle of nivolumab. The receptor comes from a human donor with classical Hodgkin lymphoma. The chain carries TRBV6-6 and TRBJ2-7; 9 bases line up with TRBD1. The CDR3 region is CASSYSGTGTYEQYF. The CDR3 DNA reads TGTGCCAGCAGTTACTCGGGGACAGGGACTTACGAGCAGTACTTC.